This T cell receptor beta chain was recorded in a study of control samples from healthy donors and cancer patients. TCRdb's table, derived via immunoSEQ multiplex PCR, lists solely in-frame clones and lacks some. The table includes 210,000 or so clones, about 91% detected once. Trimming shortened V by 2 bases and J by 9 bases, and 12 bases separated the two germline ends. The CDR3 loop spans 13 amino acids. The germline CDR1 and CDR2 sequences are LGHDT and YNNKEL (reference sequence). This chain uses TRBV3-1 (or the pseudogene TRBV3-2) with TRBJ2-3; D is possibly TRBD1 (5 bases). Sequencing was performed on blood. This TCR was sampled from a man aged 30 to 39 in good health. The CDR3 sequence is CASSQNGAKTQYF. The CDR3 bases are TGTGCCAGCAGCCAAAATGGGGCCAAGACGCAGTATTTT.